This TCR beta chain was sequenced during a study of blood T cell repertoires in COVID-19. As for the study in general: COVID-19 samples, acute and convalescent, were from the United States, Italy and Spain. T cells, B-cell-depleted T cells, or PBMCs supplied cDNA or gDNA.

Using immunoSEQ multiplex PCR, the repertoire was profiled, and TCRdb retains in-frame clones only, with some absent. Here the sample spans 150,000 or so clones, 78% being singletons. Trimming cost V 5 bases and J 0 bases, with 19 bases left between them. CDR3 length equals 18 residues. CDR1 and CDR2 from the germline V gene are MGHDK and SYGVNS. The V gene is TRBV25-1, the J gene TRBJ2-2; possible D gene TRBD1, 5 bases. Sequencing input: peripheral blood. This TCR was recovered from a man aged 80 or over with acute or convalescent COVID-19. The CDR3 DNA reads TGTGCCAGCAGTTCCCGGCCCTCAGGGATTGCGAACACCGGGGAGCTGTTTTTT. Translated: CASSSRPSGIANTGELFF.